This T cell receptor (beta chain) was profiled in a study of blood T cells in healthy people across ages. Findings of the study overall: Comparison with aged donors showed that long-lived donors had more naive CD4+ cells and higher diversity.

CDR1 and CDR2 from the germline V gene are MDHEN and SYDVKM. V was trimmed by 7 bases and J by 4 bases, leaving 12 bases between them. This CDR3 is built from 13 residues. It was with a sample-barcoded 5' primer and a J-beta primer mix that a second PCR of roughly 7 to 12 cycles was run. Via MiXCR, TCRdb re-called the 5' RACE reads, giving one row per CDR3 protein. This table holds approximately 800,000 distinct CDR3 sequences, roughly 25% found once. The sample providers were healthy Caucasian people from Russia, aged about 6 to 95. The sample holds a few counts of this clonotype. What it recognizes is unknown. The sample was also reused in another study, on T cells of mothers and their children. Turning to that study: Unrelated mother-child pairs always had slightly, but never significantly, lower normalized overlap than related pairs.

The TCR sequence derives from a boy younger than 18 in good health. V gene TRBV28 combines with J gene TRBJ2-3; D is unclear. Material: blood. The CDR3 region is CASTPSLPDTQYF. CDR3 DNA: TGTGCCAGCACCCCCTCTCTTCCAGATACGCAGTATTTT.